Sequencing of this T cell receptor beta chain was carried out in a study of spatial heterogeneity in lung cancer. Study-level information: Among detected sequences, beta-chain ones consistently exceeded alpha-chain ones in number. Overall study findings and caveats: Mutation counts in tumors were tracked by counts of expanded intratumoral alpha and beta TCRs.

The time point was: sample taken at primary tumor resection. V gave up 4 bases and J gave up 3 bases; unmatched junction bases: 0. CDR3 size: 13 residues. Germline CDR1 is ENHRY and CDR2 is SYGVKD. This clonotype was observed at least ten times. Its matching antigen is unknown. TCRdb called the 5' RACE reads again in MiXCR, with one record for every CDR3 protein. Here the sample spans about 24,000 distinct CDR3 sequences, 8.8% being singletons. This material consisted of lung tumor tissue, taken at surgery. This chain links TRBV10-3 with TRBJ2-5; 9 nucleotides match TRBD2. The TCR was taken from a male donor with early-stage non-small cell lung cancer. CDR3 DNA: TGTGCCATCAGTGCTAGCGGGGAAGAGACCCAGTACTTC. Amino acid sequence: CAISASGEETQYF.